The 18 T cell receptor beta chains given below trace back to one sample, sequenced in a study of shared clonotypes between healthy human individuals. Sequencing was performed with immunoSEQ multiplex PCR; in TCRdb, only in-frame clones are kept and a portion is missing. The table includes approximately 2.5 million clones, roughly 93% detected once. Sequencing was done on a sample of naive CD4+ T cells from PBMCs. Subset defined: CD45RA+ positively selected. The receptors here all came from a man between 18 and 29 years old in good health. Some clones in this sample may be carry-over from other donors' samples.

The J gene is TRBJ2-5, the V gene TRBV10-2; tentatively, D is TRBD2 (6 bases). The J call is uncertain, as TRBJ2-7 better fits the DNA end. CDR1 and CDR2 (germline): WSHSY, SAAADI. The CDR3 loop spans 15 amino acids. CDR3 nucleotides: TGCGCCAGCAGTGAGACGGGACTTCTCTCTTTCGAGCAGTACTTC. This translates into CASSETGLLSFEQYF.

This clone was picked up one time. At the DNA level, this CDR3 is encoded by other sequences in the same sample as well. The chain joins TRBV5-1 to TRBJ2-5, with 11 bases lining up with TRBD2. The J segment lost 5 bases and the V segment lost 2 bases, leaving 5 bases of the junction unmatched. CDR1 and CDR2 (germline): SGHRS, YFSETQ. The CDR3 runs 15 residues. CDR3 coding DNA: TGCGCCAGCAGCTTCCTAGCGGGGGGTCAGGAGACCCAGTACTTC. It yields the protein CASSFLAGGQETQYF.

This clone has a handful of counts. The chain uses TRBV15 and TRBJ1-4; D not certain. Trimming cost V 0 bases and J 5 bases, with 10 bases left between them. CDR1 is LNHNV, CDR2 YYDKDF, per germline (reference sequence). CDR3 length: 15 residues. The CDR3 DNA follows: TGTGCCACCAGCAGAGATGGCGGCGAAAATGAAAAACTGTTTTTT. It yields the protein CATSRDGGENEKLFF.

The J gene is TRBJ2-2, the V gene TRBV9; TRBD2 aligns across 9 bases. Germline CDR1 reads SGDLS; CDR2 reads YYNGEE. The CDR3 loop spans 16 amino acids. The V gene end was trimmed by 1 base and the J gene end by 6 bases; junction bases not matched to a gene: 7. The CDR3 sequence: CASSVSSGIVPGELFF. The CDR3 DNA reads as TGTGCCAGCAGCGTATCTAGCGGGATTGTCCCCGGGGAGCTGTTTTTT. The full variable domain, with the rest looked up from reference TRBV9 and TRBJ2-2, is DSGVTQTPKHLITATGQRVTLRCSPRSGDLSVYWYQQSLDQGLQFLIQYYNGEERAKGNILERFSAQQFPDLHSELNLSSLELGDSALYFCASSVSSGIVPGELFFGEGSRLTVL.

The chain employs TRBV6-1 and TRBJ2-1; D possibly corresponds to TRBD2 (6 bases). V lost 7 bases and J 4 bases, leaving 14 bases between the germline ends. The CDR3 sequence is 14 residues long. Germline V gene sequence: CDR1 MNHNS, CDR2 SASEGT. The CDR3 loop reads CASIPSGPYNEQFF. CDR3 coding DNA: TGTGCCAGCATTCCCAGCGGGCCTTACAATGAGCAGTTCTTC.

The chain carries TRBV9 and TRBJ2-2, with 10 bases lining up with TRBD1. There are 15 residues in the CDR3. J was trimmed by 6 bases and V by 4 bases; bases with no gene match: 6. Germline V gene lookup returns CDR1 SGDLS and CDR2 YYNGEE. For the CDR3, the DNA is TGTGCCAGCAGCCCCACGGGACAGGGGCCCGGGGAGCTGTTTTTT. Translating it yields CASSPTGQGPGELFF.

This sequence joins TRBV7-7 and TRBJ2-5, with D possibly matching TRBD2 (7 bases). Germline-derived CDR1 and CDR2 are SSHAT and FNYEAQ (reference sequence). V lost 3 bases and J 1 base, leaving 12 bases between the germline ends. This CDR3 spans 15 amino acids. CDR3 sequence: CASSFLGGPQETQYF. The CDR3 bases are TGTGCCAGCAGCTTCTTGGGGGGGCCCCAAGAGACCCAGTACTTC.

This chain uses TRBV9 with TRBJ2-3; D assignment may be TRBD1 or TRBD2 (5 bases each). Germline CDR1 SGDLS, CDR2 YYNGEE. This CDR3 comprises 15 residues. V lost 2 bases to trimming and J lost 5 bases, with 15 bases between them. For the CDR3, the DNA is TGTGCCAGCAGCGTTACCGGGACCCGTGGAGATACGCAGTATTTT. Translated, it gives CASSVTGTRGDTQYF. The variable domain in full, completed from reference TRBV9 and TRBJ2-3, reads DSGVTQTPKHLITATGQRVTLRCSPRSGDLSVYWYQQSLDQGLQFLIQYYNGEERAKGNILERFSAQQFPDLHSELNLSSLELGDSALYFCASSVTGTRGDTQYFGPGTRLTVL.

V is TRBV6-5 and J is TRBJ1-2; weak D call: TRBD1 (6 bases). There are 12 residues in the CDR3. The germline CDR1 and CDR2 sequences are MNHEY and SVGAGI. Trimming removed 7 bases from V and 6 bases from J, with 12 bases in between. The CDR3 spells CASTAGAHGYTF. The DNA of the CDR3 is TGTGCCAGCACCGCGGGGGCGCATGGCTACACCTTC.

This sequence joins TRBV21-1 and TRBJ2-7. TRBV21-1 represents a pseudogene. The CDR3 runs 17 residues. The CDR3 nucleotides read TGTGCCAGCAGCAAGGTACGTCTCGGCGAGGGGACCCCCGAGCAGTACTTC. Residues: CASSKVRLGEGTPEQYF.

The rearrangement joins TRBV9 to TRBJ1-1; D may be TRBD1 (5 bases). The CDR3 has 14 residues. Between the trimmed V and J ends, which lost 0 bases and 1 base, there was a span of 7 bases. Germline CDR1 reads SGDLS; CDR2 reads YYNGEE. CDR3 in DNA: TGTGCCAGCAGCGTAGGACAGCCGAACACTGAAGCTTTCTTT. It specifies CASSVGQPNTEAFF.

In its sample, this clone was seen once. V is TRBV4-1 and J is TRBJ2-1, with D unresolved. V lost 3 bases and J 4 bases, leaving 19 bases between the germline ends. The length of the CDR3 is 17 residues. Germline lookup yields CDR1 MGHRA and CDR2 YSYEKL. The CDR3 nucleotides are TGCGCCAGCAGCCAGCCCGCTATGACGAAACCTTACAATGAGCAGTTCTTC. It yields the protein CASSQPAMTKPYNEQFF.

The rearrangement links TRBV9 to TRBJ2-2; a possible D gene is TRBD2 (5 bases). Trimming took 0 bases from V and 0 from J, leaving 12 bases between them. Germline CDR1 is SGDLS and CDR2 is YYNGEE. The CDR3 runs 17 residues. The CDR3 bases are TGTGCCAGCAGCGTAGCTCGGGGTATCGCGAACACCGGGGAGCTGTTTTTT. The encoded protein is CASSVARGIANTGELFF.

The chain links TRBV19 to TRBJ1-2, with a possible D match to TRBD1 (6 bases). The germline gives CDR1 LNHDA, CDR2 SQIVND (reference sequence). This CDR3 has 14 residues. V lost 5 bases, J lost 8 bases, and 18 bases lay in between. The CDR3 loop reads CASSWGQPYTGYTF. CDR3 DNA: TGTGCCAGTAGTTGGGGACAACCGTACACGGGCTACACCTTC.

The chain links TRBV29-1 to TRBJ2-1; 9 bases map to TRBD1. Germline V CDR1 and CDR2: SQVTM, ANQGSEA. V dropped 5 bases and J dropped 6; count of bases not matched to a gene: 8. This CDR3 comprises 14 residues. This CDR3 is CSVIWTGDINEQFF. For the CDR3, the DNA is TGCAGCGTTATCTGGACAGGGGACATCAATGAGCAGTTCTTC.

This chain links TRBV7-9 with TRBJ2-7; no firm D call. This CDR3 region has 13 residues. V was clipped by 5 bases and J by 2 bases, with 10 bases between them. Germline CDR1 and CDR2: SEHNR and FQNEAQ (reference sequence). The CDR3 DNA follows: TGTGCCAGCAGCCTTGGGGTTCCCTACGAGCAGTACTTC. It yields the protein CASSLGVPYEQYF.

The CDR3 region has the DNA TGTGCCTGGAGTTTGACAGGGTTGTACGAGCAGTACTTC. This encodes CAWSLTGLYEQYF. The rearrangement joins TRBV30 to TRBJ2-5, with 7 bases matching TRBD1. Near its end, the DNA agrees better with TRBJ2-7, so the J call may be wrong. The CDR3 covers 13 residues. The V gene's germline CDR1 is GTSNPN and CDR2 SVGIG (reference sequence).

The chain has TRBV27 and TRBJ2-3; TRBD1 matches at 10 bases. The CDR3 is 14 residues long. Germline V gene lookup returns CDR1 MNHEY and CDR2 SMNVEV (reference sequence). The ends lost 6 bases at V and 5 bases at J; junction bases unmatched: 5. The CDR3 DNA reads as TGTGCCAGCAGCCTGGGACAGGGGCTAGATACGCAGTATTTT. Its translation: CASSLGQGLDTQYF.